This record covers a single T cell receptor beta chain. Germline V gene lookup returns CDR1 SGHRS and CDR2 YFSETQ. V lost 0 bases and J lost 0, with 12 bases in between. The CDR3 loop spans 16 amino acids. This entry comes from a study of blood T cell repertoires in COVID-19. At the level of the study: Samples representing acute and convalescent COVID-19 were sourced from the United States, Italy and Spain. PBMCs, B-cell-depleted T cells, or T cells provided the cDNA or gDNA that made up the material.

Method: immunoSEQ multiplex PCR; TCRdb's copy keeps in-frame clones and lacks some. The table includes roughly 56,000 clones, more than 85% detected once. The TCR comes from a man aged 45-65 years with active COVID-19. The chain couples TRBV5-1 to TRBJ1-1, with a weak D call TRBD1 (5 bases). The sequenced sample was peripheral blood. CDR3 sequence (DNA): TGCGCCAGCAGCTTGGCCGGGGGGATAATGAACACTGAAGCTTTCTTT. It yields the protein CASSLAGGIMNTEAFF. Using reference TRBV5-1 and TRBJ1-1 for the parts outside the CDR3, the full variable domain is KAGVTQTPRYLIKTRGQQVTLSCSPISGHRSVSWYQQTPGQGLQFLFEYFSETQRNKGNFPGRFSGRQFSNSRSEMNVSTLELGDSALYLCASSLAGGIMNTEAFFGQGTRLTVV.